Below are 15 T cell receptor beta chains sequenced from a single sample in a study of cytomegalovirus exposure and HLA in healthy donors. The PCR employed 60 Vbeta primers together with 13 Jbeta primers. TCRdb keeps only in-frame clones here, not all; method: immunoSEQ multiplex PCR. The table records tens of thousands of clones, 84% of them present only once. The sequencing sample was made of PBMCs. The receptors originated from a man in his sixties or seventies in good health and CMV-seropositive.

This sequence joins TRBV28 and TRBJ1-5, with TRBD1 as a possible D gene (6 bases). CDR3 length: 12 residues. The V and J ends lost 6 bases and 6 bases respectively, with 9 bases between them. Germline V gene sequence: CDR1 MDHEN, CDR2 SYDVKM. The CDR3 region has the DNA TGTGCCAGCAGCAGGGGCAGTCAGCCCCAGCATTTT. It yields the protein CASSRGSQPQHF.

This clone was detected only a few times. The chain employs TRBV7-3 and TRBJ2-2; D is perhaps TRBD2 (6 bases). This CDR3 region has 13 residues. Trimming removed 5 bases at V and 7 bases at J, with 11 bases between. CDR1 is SGHTA and CDR2 is FQGTGA in the germline V gene. The CDR3 is CASSRTKGGELFF. CDR3 sequence (DNA): TGTGCCAGCAGCCGGACTAAGGGCGGGGAGCTGTTTTTT.

The V gene is TRBV5-6, the J gene TRBJ2-7; TRBD1 aligns across 12 bases. This CDR3 is 16 amino acids long. CDR1 and CDR2 (germline): SGHDT, YYEEEE. V lost 3 bases, J lost 4 bases, and 8 bases stayed unmatched. CDR3 sequence reads: CASSSRGQGASYEQYF. CDR3 nucleotide sequence: TGTGCCAGCAGCTCGAGGGGACAGGGGGCTTCGTACGAGCAGTACTTC.

The chain is built from TRBV5-1 and TRBJ1-2; D might be TRBD1 (5 bases). The CDR3 runs 14 residues. Per the germline V gene, CDR1 is SGHRS and CDR2 is YFSETQ. V was pared by 4 bases and J by 4 bases, with 14 bases between. CDR3 sequence: CASSQGHGPYGYTF. In DNA, the CDR3 is TGCGCCAGCAGCCAGGGCCACGGGCCCTATGGCTACACCTTC.

This clone was seen once. The chain joins TRBV28 to TRBJ1-5; TRBD1 agrees at 8 bases. This CDR3 region has 15 residues. V trimming: 8 bases; J trimming: 6 bases; junction bases outside the gene matches: 12. Looked up from germline, CDR1 is MDHEN and CDR2 is SYDVKM. The CDR3 DNA reads TGTGCCAGCTCTTCTCCCACAGGGGGGGCTCAGCCCCAGCATTTT. It yields the protein CASSSPTGGAQPQHF.

The V call is TRBV7-6, the J call TRBJ2-2; TRBD1 matches at 7 bases. After removal of 3 bases from V and 1 base from J, the junction contained 2 bases not matched to a gene. There are 15 residues in the CDR3. Germline V gene sequence: CDR1 SGHVS, CDR2 FNYEAQ. CDR3 amino acids: CASSLGQMNTGELFF. CDR3 coding DNA: TGTGCCAGCAGCTTGGGACAGATGAACACCGGGGAGCTGTTTTTT.

This clone was seen a single time. V usage is TRBV9 and J usage is TRBJ1-4; D is uncertain. Trimming cost V 5 bases and J 2 bases, with 13 bases left between them. Germline CDR1 reads SGDLS; CDR2 reads YYNGEE. The CDR3 length is 15 residues. The CDR3, as DNA: TGTGCCAGCAGGGGCGACGGTGGGACTAATGAAAAACTGTTTTTT. Translation gives CASRGDGGTNEKLFF.

This chain joins TRBV10-1 and TRBJ2-7; TRBD1 matches at 7 bases. This CDR3 contains 14 residues. J gave up 12 bases and V 2 bases, and 13 bases lay outside the gene matches. CDR1 and CDR2 from the germline V gene are WNHNN and SYGVQD (reference sequence). CDR3 sequence (DNA): TGCGCCAGCAGTGAGATGGTAGGGGCACAGGGGCTGTACTTC. This translates into CASSEMVGAQGLYF.

The rearrangement joins TRBV27 to TRBJ2-1; 12 bases are a match to TRBD1. This CDR3 spans 15 amino acids. Germline loops: CDR1 MNHEY, CDR2 SMNVEV (reference sequence). The V and J ends lost 5 bases and 4 bases, in that order; junction bases with no gene match: 3. The CDR3 reads CASSQGQGAYNEQFF. CDR3 in DNA: TGTGCCAGCAGTCAGGGACAGGGGGCTTACAATGAGCAGTTCTTC.

The chain combines TRBV10-1 with TRBJ2-7; 9 positions match TRBD2. Germline-derived CDR1 and CDR2 are WNHNN and SYGVQD (reference sequence). V trimming: 4 bases; J trimming: 6 bases; junction bases outside the gene matches: 10. The CDR3 length is 15 residues. The CDR3 nucleotides read TGCGCCAGCAGTGGCGGGAGCAGCGGGAGGTCCGAGCAGTACTTC. As protein: CASSGGSSGRSEQYF.

The chain carries TRBV7-2 and TRBJ2-1; tentative D call: TRBD1 (5 bases). The CDR3 covers 13 residues. CDR1 and CDR2 from the germline V gene are SGHTA and FQGNSA. The germline V and J ends were trimmed by 3 bases and 10 bases, with 13 bases remaining between them. The CDR3 region is CASSLGRTYEQFF. CDR3 nucleotide sequence: TGTGCCAGCAGCTTGGGGCGGACCTACGAGCAGTTCTTC.

The chain uses TRBV5-1 and TRBJ2-1; 8 bases map to TRBD2. From germline, CDR1 is SGHRS and CDR2 YFSETQ. Trimming removed 0 bases from V and 1 base from J; junction bases left unmatched: 18. This CDR3 has 21 amino acids. The CDR3 region is CASSLAGGASGRRNSYNEQFF. The CDR3 bases are TGCGCCAGCAGCTTGGCGGGGGGGGCTAGCGGGCGCCGGAATTCCTACAATGAGCAGTTCTTC.

The rearrangement uses TRBV7-9 and TRBJ2-5; possible D gene TRBD1, 6 bases. V lost 5 bases to trimming and J lost 2 bases, with 15 bases between them. CDR1 and CDR2 from the germline V gene are SEHNR and FQNEAQ (reference sequence). The CDR3 contains 15 residues. DNA for the CDR3: TGTGCCAGCAGCCGCCTAGGACAGATACAAGAGACCCAGTACTTC. It yields the protein CASSRLGQIQETQYF.

The gene calls are TRBV18 and TRBJ1-4; 8 nucleotides agree with TRBD1. The CDR3 runs to 15 residues. The V gene end was trimmed by 3 bases and the J gene end by 7 bases; junction bases not matched to a gene: 7. The germline V gene has CDR1 KGHSH and CDR2 LQKENI. CDR3 nucleotides: TGTGCCAGCTCACCCACGGCACAGGGGGGTGAAAAACTGTTTTTT. Protein: CASSPTAQGGEKLFF.

This chain joins TRBV10-3 and TRBJ1-3; D may be TRBD1 (6 bases). The germline gives CDR1 ENHRY, CDR2 SYGVKD. With 10 bases removed from V and 0 bases from J, the gap between germline ends came to 19 bases. The CDR3 covers 16 residues. This CDR3 is CATRPGGADSGNTIYF. CDR3 nucleotides: TGTGCCACCAGGCCTGGGGGGGCCGACTCTGGAAACACCATATATTTT.